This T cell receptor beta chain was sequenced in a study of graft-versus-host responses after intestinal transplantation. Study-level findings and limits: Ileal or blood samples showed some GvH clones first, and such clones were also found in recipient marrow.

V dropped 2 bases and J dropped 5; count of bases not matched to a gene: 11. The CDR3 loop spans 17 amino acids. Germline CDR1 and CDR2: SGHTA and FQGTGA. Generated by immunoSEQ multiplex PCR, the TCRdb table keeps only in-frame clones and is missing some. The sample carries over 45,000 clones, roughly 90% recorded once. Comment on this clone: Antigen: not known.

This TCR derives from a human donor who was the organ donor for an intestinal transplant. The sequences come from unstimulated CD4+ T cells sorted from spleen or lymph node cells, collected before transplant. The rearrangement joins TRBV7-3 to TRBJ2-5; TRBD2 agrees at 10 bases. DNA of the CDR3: TGTGCCAGCAGCTTAGAGCCAGCGGGAGGGCCGTTGGAGACCCAGTACTTC. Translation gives CASSLEPAGGPLETQYF.